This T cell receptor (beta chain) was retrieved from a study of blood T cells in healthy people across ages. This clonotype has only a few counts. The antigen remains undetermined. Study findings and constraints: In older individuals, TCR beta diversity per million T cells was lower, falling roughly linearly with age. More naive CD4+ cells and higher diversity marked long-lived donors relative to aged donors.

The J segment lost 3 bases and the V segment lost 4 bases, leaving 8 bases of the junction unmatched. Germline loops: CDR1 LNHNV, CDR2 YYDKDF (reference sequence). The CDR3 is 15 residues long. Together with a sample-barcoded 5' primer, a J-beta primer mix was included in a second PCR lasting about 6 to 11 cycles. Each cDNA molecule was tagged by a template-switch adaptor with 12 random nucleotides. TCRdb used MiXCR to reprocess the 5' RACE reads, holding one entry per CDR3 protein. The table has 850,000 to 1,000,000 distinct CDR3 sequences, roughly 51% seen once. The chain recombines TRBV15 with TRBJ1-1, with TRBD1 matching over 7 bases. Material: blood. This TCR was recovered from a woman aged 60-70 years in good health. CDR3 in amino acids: CATSITGTEYTEAFF. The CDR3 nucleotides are TGTGCCACCAGCATAACCGGGACAGAGTACACTGAAGCTTTCTTT.